Listed below are T cell receptor beta chains from one sample, sequenced in a study of blood T cell repertoires in COVID-19. Only in-frame clones appear in the TCRdb table, and some are missing; sequencing was by immunoSEQ multiplex PCR. The repertoire consists of 200,000 to 300,000 clones, with nearly 90% occurring once and the leading ten covering around 0.8%. The specimen was peripheral blood. All receptors come from a woman in her 30s with acute or convalescent COVID-19. The CDR3 runs from the conserved cysteine through the conserved F or W. The order of the fields is clone size, J gene, V gene, D gene, CDR3 protein, CDR3 DNA. The D gene is left open where the match is weak. Clone size is shown for a subset of rows, as once, few, many or a class of expanded clone.

>-|TRBJ1-1|TRBV3-1/TRBV3-2|TRBD1
CASSHKRGLQGKAFF
TGTGCCAGCAGCCATAAAAGGGGGCTTCAGGGGAAAGCTTTCTTT
>-|TRBJ2-1|TRBV5-1|-
CASSGTTSSYNEQFF
TGCGCCAGCAGCGGAACGACAAGCTCCTACAATGAGCAGTTCTTC
>-|TRBJ2-7|TRBV30|TRBD2
CAWSLELAGPYEQYF
TGTGCCTGGAGTTTGGAACTAGCGGGGCCCTACGAGCAGTACTTC
>once|TRBJ2-1|TRBV24-1|-
CATSDLQGTYNEQFF
TGTGCCACCAGTGACCTACAGGGTACCTACAATGAGCAGTTCTTC
>-|TRBJ2-5|TRBV25-1|-
CASSEWGPGGSETQYF
TGTGCCAGCAGTGAATGGGGCCCGGGGGGCTCGGAGACCCAGTACTTC
>-|TRBJ1-4|TRBV6-6|-
CASSYSPRDTDEKLFF
TGTGCCAGCAGTTACTCGCCCCGGGACACGGATGAAAAACTGTTTTTT
>-|TRBJ2-7|TRBV11-2|TRBD2
CASSLIFSSGRQYEQYF
TGTGCCAGCAGTTTAATTTTTTCTAGCGGGAGGCAATACGAGCAGTACTTC
>-|TRBJ2-2|TRBV2|TRBD2
CASKLLAGGPNTGELFF
TGTGCCAGTAAGCTACTAGCGGGAGGCCCGAACACCGGGGAGCTGTTTTTT
>-|TRBJ2-1|TRBV14|TRBD1
CASSQDLGTVARNEQFF
TGTGCCAGCAGCCAAGATCTGGGGACAGTCGCCCGCAATGAGCAGTTCTTC
>-|TRBJ2-7|TRBV7-9|-
CASSVGPRRPYEQYF
TGTGCCAGCAGCGTAGGGCCGAGGAGGCCCTACGAGCAGTACTTC
>-|TRBJ1-2|TRBV19|-
CASSLLEVTNYGYTF
TGTGCCAGTAGCCTCCTGGAGGTAACTAACTATGGCTACACCTTC
>once|TRBJ2-2|TRBV9|-
CASSASGSGGGELFF
TGTGCCAGCAGCGCTAGCGGGTCAGGGGGCGGGGAGCTGTTTTTT
>-|TRBJ1-5|TRBV7-8|TRBD1
CASSLVGQGGLEPQHF
TGTGCCAGCAGCTTAGTTGGACAGGGAGGTTTGGAGCCCCAGCATTTT
>-|TRBJ1-3|TRBV6-6|TRBD1
CASIKDRGSGNTIYF
TGTGCCAGCATTAAAGACAGGGGCTCTGGAAACACCATATATTTT
>once|TRBJ1-1|TRBV30|-
CAWTTGLDSEAFF
TGTGCCTGGACTACAGGGCTAGATTCTGAAGCTTTCTTT
>-|TRBJ2-3|TRBV5-1|-
CASSSAGLTDTQYF
TGCGCCAGCAGCTCGGCGGGCCTTACAGATACGCAGTATTTT
>-|TRBJ1-4|TRBV7-9|TRBD1
CASSLALGTGDGKLFF
TGTGCCAGCAGCTTAGCGCTGGGGACAGGGGATGGAAAACTGTTTTTT
>-|TRBJ1-2|TRBV6-2/TRBV6-3|-
CASSLSRDTGGYTF
TGTGCCAGCAGCCTGAGCAGGGATACGGGTGGCTACACCTTC
>-|TRBJ1-6|TRBV19|-
CASAHLLQPLNSPLHF
TGTGCCAGTGCCCACCTTCTTCAACCTCTAAATTCACCCCTCCACTTT
>-|TRBJ2-1|TRBV7-2|-
CASSLTPTSLPEQFF
TGTGCCAGCAGCTTGACCCCCACTAGTCTTCCTGAGCAGTTCTTC
>few|TRBJ1-1|TRBV6-2/TRBV6-3|-
CASSYSKNTEAFF
TGTGCCAGCAGTTACTCCAAGAACACTGAAGCTTTCTTT
>-|TRBJ1-2|TRBV6-5|-
CASSRAKGTNYGYTF
TGTGCCAGCAGTCGAGCGAAAGGAACTAACTATGGCTACACCTTC
>-|TRBJ2-3|TRBV30|-
CAWTSTDTQYF
TGTGCCTGGACTAGCACAGATACGCAGTATTTT
>once|TRBJ2-5|TRBV4-3|-
CASSQVDGAGQETQYF
TGCGCCAGCAGCCAAGTAGATGGAGCGGGTCAAGAGACCCAGTACTTC
>-|TRBJ2-5|TRBV10-3|-
CAISEDRTSQETQYF
TGTGCCATCAGTGAAGACAGAACAAGTCAAGAGACCCAGTACTTC
>-|TRBJ2-7|TRBV30|-
CAWSVLFRAASEQYF
TGTGCCTGGAGTGTACTTTTCAGGGCGGCTTCTGAGCAGTACTTC
>-|TRBJ1-1|TRBV27|-
CASRIRQEAFF
TGTGCCAGCAGAATTAGACAAGAAGCTTTCTTT
>-|TRBJ2-4|TRBV5-4|-
CASSLEATRGNIQYF
TGTGCCAGCAGCTTGGAAGCTACGAGAGGAAACATTCAGTACTTC
>once|TRBJ2-1|TRBV10-3|-
CAIRIGGNNEQFF
TGTGCCATCAGAATCGGCGGTAACAATGAGCAGTTCTTC
>-|TRBJ2-5|TRBV24-1|TRBD2
CATSDPRREYQETQYF
TGTGCCACCAGTGATCCCCGGCGGGAGTATCAAGAGACCCAGTACTTC
>-|TRBJ1-1|TRBV19|-
CASSLFTGSPTEAFF
TGTGCCAGTAGCCTATTTACAGGGAGTCCCACTGAAGCTTTCTTT
>-|TRBJ1-1|TRBV12-3/TRBV12-4|-
CASNFRGNTEAFF
TGTGCCAGCAATTTCAGGGGAAACACTGAAGCTTTCTTT
>-|TRBJ1-6|TRBV29-1|TRBD1
CSVRAQGVNSPLHF
TGCAGCGTTCGCGCACAGGGGGTTAATTCACCCCTCCACTTT
>-|TRBJ2-2|TRBV9|TRBD2
CASSAGLAGDTGELFF
TGTGCCAGCAGCGCGGGACTAGCGGGAGACACCGGGGAGCTGTTTTTT
>-|TRBJ2-1|TRBV7-9|TRBD2
CASSVTSGRVYNEQFF
TGTGCCAGCAGCGTAACTAGCGGGAGGGTCTACAATGAGCAGTTCTTC
>-|TRBJ2-5|TRBV7-9|TRBD1
CASSFGTGPETQYF
TGTGCCAGCAGCTTCGGGACAGGGCCAGAGACCCAGTACTTC
>few|TRBJ1-1|TRBV6-5|-
CASSRTENTEAFF
TGTGCCAGCAGTCGAACAGAGAACACTGAAGCTTTCTTT
>-|TRBJ1-6|TRBV30|-
CAWLTAGVNNSPLHF
TGTGCCTGGCTAACGGCAGGGGTAAATAATTCACCCCTCCACTTT
>-|TRBJ2-2|TRBV7-3|TRBD2
CASSLTPRGGGPTGELFF
TGTGCCAGCAGCTTAACCCCACGGGGGGGAGGGCCCACCGGGGAGCTGTTTTTT
>once|TRBJ2-3|TRBV4-2|-
CASSQHSGGITGNQNTDTQYF
TGTGCCAGCAGCCAACACTCCGGGGGGATCACAGGGAACCAGAACACAGATACGCAGTATTTT
>-|TRBJ2-7|TRBV10-1|TRBD1
CASSEIRDRGYEQYF
TGCGCCAGCAGTGAGATTCGGGACAGGGGTTACGAGCAGTACTTC
>-|TRBJ2-2|TRBV7-2|TRBD2
CASSPWSSGTSSGELFF
TGTGCCAGCAGCCCCTGGTCTAGCGGGACGAGTTCCGGGGAGCTGTTTTTT
>-|TRBJ2-1|TRBV30|TRBD2
CAWSKGLAGANEQFF
TGTGCCTGGAGTAAAGGACTAGCGGGGGCCAATGAGCAGTTCTTC
>few|TRBJ2-7|TRBV29-1|TRBD2
CSAVAGGTTYEQYF
TGCAGCGCGGTGGCGGGAGGGACAACCTACGAGCAGTACTTC
>-|TRBJ2-7|TRBV6-5|TRBD2
CASITAGGEQYF
TGTGCCAGCATTACAGCGGGGGGCGAGCAGTACTTC
>-|TRBJ1-3|TRBV6-5|-
CASSYSGGSRGNTIYF
TGTGCCAGCAGTTACTCCGGCGGGTCCCGCGGAAACACCATATATTTT
>few|TRBJ1-4|TRBV3-1/TRBV3-2|-
CASSSGARTNEKLFF
TGTGCCAGCAGCTCAGGGGCCCGAACTAATGAAAAACTGTTTTTT
>-|TRBJ1-5|TRBV30|-
CAWSVRRQSNQPQHF
TGTGCCTGGAGTGTACGGAGACAGAGCAATCAGCCCCAGCATTTT
>-|TRBJ2-2|TRBV7-9|-
CASSGLVGSGELFF
TGTGCCAGCAGCGGACTGGTGGGAAGCGGGGAGCTGTTTTTT